This T cell receptor beta chain appears in the sequencing data of a study of OX40 agonist ivuxolimab in advanced cancers. Study overall: The treatment was a fully human IgG2 OX40 agonist, ivuxolimab.

TCRdb keeps only in-frame clones here, not all; method: immunoSEQ multiplex PCR. The sample has some 49,000 clones, about 82% seen once. In the case of this clone: The antigen is unknown.

There are 14 residues in the CDR3. V was shortened by 2 bases and J by 1 base, with 9 bases between the two germline ends. Germline V gene lookup returns CDR1 SGHRS and CDR2 YFSETQ. Regarding the study as a whole: The study found among the lowest clonal expansion in partial responders at 0.1-3.0 mg/kg. Compared with CD4+, CD8+ T cells on average had more expanded clones.

This chain joins TRBV5-1 and TRBJ1-1; maybe TRBD1 (6 bases). The sequenced sample was CD4+ or CD8+ T cells sorted from blood, obtained in a trial of the OX40 agonist ivuxolimab. This clonotype was obtained from an adult with an advanced solid tumor such as melanoma, head and neck, liver or kidney cancer. This CDR3 is CASSFQQGNTEAFF. CDR3 coding DNA: TGCGCCAGCAGCTTTCAACAGGGGAACACTGAAGCTTTCTTT. Full variable domain (remainder filled in from reference TRBV5-1 and TRBJ1-1): KAGVTQTPRYLIKTRGQQVTLSCSPISGHRSVSWYQQTPGQGLQFLFEYFSETQRNKGNFPGRFSGRQFSNSRSEMNVSTLELGDSALYLCASSFQQGNTEAFFGQGTRLTVV.